The 12 T cell receptor beta chains reported below all come from one sample, sequenced in a study of blood T cell repertoires in COVID-19. Data came from immunoSEQ multiplex PCR; TCRdb stores just in-frame clones and leaves some out. The sample has about 17,000 clones, 65% to 80% seen once. The sample consisted of peripheral blood. All receptors come from an older man with COVID-19, enrolled during active disease.

This chain connects TRBV7-6 to TRBJ1-2; TRBD1 might be the D (6 bases). The CDR3 is 13 amino acids. The germline CDR1 and CDR2 sequences are SGHVS and FNYEAQ. V was clipped by 4 bases and J by 8 bases, with 14 bases between them. This CDR3 is CASSSPGVGGYTF. CDR3 in DNA: TGTGCCAGCAGCTCCCCAGGGGTAGGCGGCTACACCTTC.

This clone was seen a single time. The rearrangement links TRBV18 to TRBJ2-7; possibly TRBD2 for D (6 bases). There are 13 residues in the CDR3. Per the germline V gene, CDR1 is KGHSH and CDR2 is LQKENI. V lost 3 bases and J lost 6, with 12 bases in between. For the CDR3, the DNA is TGTGCCAGCTCACCCGGGGCGGGGTTCGAGCAGTACTTC. Translated, it gives CASSPGAGFEQYF.

V usage is TRBV27 and J usage is TRBJ1-6; 7 positions match TRBD1. Per the germline V gene, CDR1 is MNHEY and CDR2 is SMNVEV (reference sequence). There are 14 residues in the CDR3. With V trimmed by 6 bases and J by 5 bases, 4 bases remained unmatched. CDR3 in DNA: TGTGCCAGCAGAACAGGGGCCAATAATTCACCCCTCCACTTT. Translated, it gives CASRTGANNSPLHF.

The rearrangement joins TRBV14 to TRBJ1-1; D ambiguous. The V end was cut by 0 bases, the J end by 2 bases, with 13 bases between. CDR1 SGHDN and CDR2 FVKESK come from the germline V gene. There are 16 residues in the CDR3. CDR3 DNA: TGTGCCAGCAGCCAAGAACTGGGCAACTTCAACACTGAAGCTTTCTTT. Protein: CASSQELGNFNTEAFF.

This clone was recorded a few times. The V and J genes are TRBV9 and TRBJ1-2; maybe TRBD1 (5 bases). Germline CDR1 is SGDLS and CDR2 is YYNGEE. CDR3 length equals 12 residues. Deletions cut 4 bases from V and 6 bases from J, with 10 bases between. CDR3 DNA sequence: TGTGCCAGCAGCCTTCGGGGGGATGGCTACACCTTC. Amino acids: CASSLRGDGYTF.

This rearrangement joins TRBV7-6 to TRBJ2-1, with 8 bases matching TRBD2. The CDR3 runs to 15 residues. Germline CDR1 is SGHVS and CDR2 is FNYEAQ. V gave up 5 bases and J gave up 3 bases; unmatched junction bases: 6. CDR3: CASSPGSGDYNEQFF. For the CDR3, the DNA is TGTGCCAGCAGCCCAGGTAGCGGGGACTACAATGAGCAGTTCTTC.

This clone was counted once. J is TRBJ1-1 and V is TRBV2; D gene ambiguous. The ends were cut back, 6 bases at V and 1 base at J, with 6 bases in the middle. Looked up from germline, CDR1 is SNHLY and CDR2 is FYNNEI. The CDR3 covers 12 residues. The CDR3, as DNA: TGTGCCAGCAGGCGGTCGAACACTGAAGCTTTCTTT. Its protein product is CASRRSNTEAFF. The variable domain in full, completed from reference TRBV2 and TRBJ1-1, reads EPEVTQTPSHQVTQMGQEVILRCVPISNHLYFYWYRQILGQKVEFLVSFYNNEISEKSEIFDDQFSVERPDGSNFTLKIRSTKLEDSAMYFCASRRSNTEAFFGQGTRLTVV.

This chain's CDR3 is CASRSPSGSNQPQHF. The CDR3 DNA reads TGTGCCAGCAGATCTCCATCCGGGAGCAATCAGCCCCAGCATTTT. This sequence joins TRBV6-1 and TRBJ1-5; no reliable D call. This CDR3 comprises 15 residues. Germline values: CDR1 MNHNS, CDR2 SASEGT. Trimming shortened V by 6 bases and J by 1 base, and 13 bases separated the two germline ends.

This clone appeared a single time. One end of the junction is discordant with germline, which a read error may explain. The V gene is TRBV2, the J gene TRBJ1-2, with 9 positions matching TRBD1. This CDR3 is 13 amino acids long. Germline V gene data show CDR1 as SNHLY and CDR2 as FYNNEI. The CDR3 spells CASAGQGSYVYTF. Here the CDR3 DNA reads TGTGCCAGCGCGGGACAGGGTTCTTATGTCTACACCTTC. The full variable domain, rest sourced from reference TRBV2 and TRBJ1-2, is EPEVTQTPSHQVTQMGQEVILRCVPISNHLYFYWYRQILGQKVEFLVSFYNNEISEKSEIFDDQFSVERPDGSNFTLKIRSTKLEDSAMYFCASAGQGSYVYTFGSGTRLTVV.

The chain combines TRBV14 with TRBJ1-2, with D possibly TRBD1 on 6 matching bases. In germline, CDR1 is SGHDN, CDR2 FVKESK. The CDR3 totals 15 residues. Trimming stripped 0 bases from V and 8 bases from J, with 16 bases between. CDR3 nucleotides: TGTGCCAGCAGCCAAGACTCTGCGGGGGCGCGGGGCTACACCTTC. This translates into CASSQDSAGARGYTF.

In this sample, this clone turned up once. This sequence joins TRBV4-1 and TRBJ1-6, with D maybe TRBD1 (5 bases). Trimming took off 6 bases at V and 5 bases at J, with 8 bases between the two ends. CDR1 and CDR2 from the germline V gene are MGHRA and YSYEKL. This CDR3 comprises 13 residues. The CDR3 is CASRGEDNSPLHF. As DNA, the CDR3 is TGCGCCAGCAGGGGGGAGGATAATTCACCCCTCCACTTT.

V and J are TRBV3-1 (or the pseudogene TRBV3-2) and TRBJ1-1; no definite D call. The germline V gene encodes CDR1 LGHDT and CDR2 YNNKEL (reference sequence). The CDR3 is 11 amino acids. V was trimmed by 2 bases and J by 5 bases, leaving 3 bases between them. The CDR3 here is CASSQTTEAFF. Written as DNA, the CDR3 is TGTGCCAGCAGCCAAACTACTGAAGCTTTCTTT.